This entry concerns a single TCR beta chain. As yet, its antigen is unknown. They built TCR cDNA with 5'RACE template switching, a step that put in a universal primer site and UMIs. TCRdb used MiXCR to reprocess the 5' RACE reads, holding one entry per CDR3 protein. The table records some 350,000 distinct CDR3 sequences, 11% of them present only once. Per the germline V gene, CDR1 is LGHNA and CDR2 is YSLEER. The V and J ends lost 0 bases and 2 bases respectively, with 16 bases between them. The CDR3 extends over 18 amino acids. The source of the sample is a study of T cells after yellow fever vaccination. Study results and caveats: FACS-sorted repertoires could contain abundant clonotypes contaminating from the bulk population. Reappearance after the booster was seen for most primary-vaccination clones, at 96% CD4 and 75% to 90% CD8.

The source is a young man who received the YFV17D yellow fever vaccine. The chain couples TRBV4-3 to TRBJ2-2, with D perhaps TRBD1 or TRBD2 (6 bases each). Sequenced material: PBMCs, taken on the day of the first yellow fever vaccination. This CDR3 reads CASSQEPPGGINTGELFF. CDR3 nucleotide sequence: TGCGCCAGCAGCCAAGAACCCCCCGGGGGCATAAACACCGGGGAGCTGTTTTTT.